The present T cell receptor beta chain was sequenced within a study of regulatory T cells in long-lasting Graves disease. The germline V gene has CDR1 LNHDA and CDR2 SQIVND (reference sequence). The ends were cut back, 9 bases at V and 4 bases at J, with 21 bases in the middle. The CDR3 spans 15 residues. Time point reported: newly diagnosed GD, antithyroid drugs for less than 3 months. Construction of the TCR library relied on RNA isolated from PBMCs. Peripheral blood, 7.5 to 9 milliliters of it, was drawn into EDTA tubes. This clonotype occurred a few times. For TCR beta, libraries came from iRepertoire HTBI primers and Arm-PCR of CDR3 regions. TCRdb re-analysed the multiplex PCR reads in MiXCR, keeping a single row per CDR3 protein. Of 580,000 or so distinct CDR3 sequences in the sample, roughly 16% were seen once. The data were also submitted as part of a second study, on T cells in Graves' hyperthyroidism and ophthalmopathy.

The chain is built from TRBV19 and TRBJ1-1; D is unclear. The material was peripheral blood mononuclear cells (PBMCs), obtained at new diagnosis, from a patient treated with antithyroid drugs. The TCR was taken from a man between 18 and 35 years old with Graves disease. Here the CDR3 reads CASTRGLPEPTEAFF. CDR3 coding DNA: TGTGCCAGCACCCGGGGTTTACCAGAGCCCACTGAAGCTTTCTTT.